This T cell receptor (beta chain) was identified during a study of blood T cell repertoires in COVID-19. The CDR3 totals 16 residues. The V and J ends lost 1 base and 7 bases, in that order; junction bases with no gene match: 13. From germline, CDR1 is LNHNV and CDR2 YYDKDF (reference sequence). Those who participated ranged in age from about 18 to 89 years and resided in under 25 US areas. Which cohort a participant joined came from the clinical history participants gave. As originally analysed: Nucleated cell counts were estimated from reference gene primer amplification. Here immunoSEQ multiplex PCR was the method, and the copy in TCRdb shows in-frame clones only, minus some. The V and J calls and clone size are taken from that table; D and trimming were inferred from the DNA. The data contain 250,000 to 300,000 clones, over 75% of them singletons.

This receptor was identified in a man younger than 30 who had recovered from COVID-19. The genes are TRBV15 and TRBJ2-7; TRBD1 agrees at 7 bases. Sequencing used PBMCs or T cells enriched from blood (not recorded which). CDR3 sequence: CATSRARRGGPGEQYF. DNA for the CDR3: TGTGCCACCAGCAGAGCCCGGAGAGGGGGCCCGGGGGAGCAGTACTTC. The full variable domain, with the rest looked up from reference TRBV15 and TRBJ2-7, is DAMVIQNPRYQVTQFGKPVTLSCSQTLNHNVMYWYQQKSSQAPKLLFHYYDKDFNNEADTPDNFQSRRPNTSFCFLDIRSPGLGDTAMYLCATSRARRGGPGEQYFGPGTRLTVT.